Listed below are T cell receptor beta chains from one sample, sequenced in a study of response to subunit inactivated influenza vaccine. TCRdb processed the RT-PCR reads anew with MiXCR; each CDR3 protein has one entry. The data show around 600,000 distinct CDR3 sequences, around 11% seen once. The same data also contributed to another study, on T cells expressing NK-cell markers.

The sequenced sample was PBMCs from blood, obtained on the day of vaccination. The receptor source for this set is a middle-aged man who received an inactivated influenza vaccine. Both conserved end residues are part of each CDR3. The D gene is left open where the match is weak. Not all rows give a size; the values are once, few, many and, for expanded clones, a class.

>.|TRBJ2-1|many|TRBV12-3/TRBV12-4
TGTGCCAGCAGTTCGTCTCAGAGGGCCCCCTACAATGAGCAGTTCTTC
CASSSSQRAPYNEQFF
>TRBD2|TRBJ2-7|.|TRBV28
TGTGCCAGCAGGGGACTAGCGGGAGTAGACGAGCAGTACTTC
CASRGLAGVDEQYF
>TRBD1|TRBJ2-2|many|TRBV29-1
TGCAGCGTGATAGGACAGGGGGCAGAGCTGGGTTCGAACACCGGGGAGCTGTTTTTT
CSVIGQGAELGSNTGELFF
>.|TRBJ1-1|many|TRBV20-1
TGCAGTGCTAGTCGGGGGCCTTACACTGAAGCTTTCTTT
CSASRGPYTEAFF
>.|TRBJ1-4|.|TRBV20-1
TGCAGTGCTAGCGGACAGCCGAATGAAAAACTGTTTTTT
CSASGQPNEKLFF
>TRBD1|TRBJ2-5|.|TRBV15
TGTGCCACCAGCGCAGGGGGTTCCCAAGAGACCCAGTACTTC
CATSAGGSQETQYF
>TRBD2|TRBJ2-1|few|TRBV7-2
TGTGCCAGCAGCTTAGCCCCCTGGGCGGGGGGCTACAATGAGCAGTTCTTC
CASSLAPWAGGYNEQFF
>.|TRBJ2-1|.|TRBV20-1
TGCAGTGCAAACGCCAGACACCTCCCCTACAATGAGCAGTTCTTC
CSANARHLPYNEQFF
>.|TRBJ1-2|few|TRBV12-3/TRBV12-4
TGTGCCAGCAGTTTAGAGCTCAGGGGCTACACCTTC
CASSLELRGYTF
>TRBD1|TRBJ2-7|.|TRBV5-1
TGCGCCAGCAGCGGGGACAGGGCTACCTACGAGCAGTACTTC
CASSGDRATYEQYF
>TRBD2|TRBJ2-2|few|TRBV4-3
TGCGCCAGCAGGACTAGCCGGAACACCGGGGAGCTGTTTTTT
CASRTSRNTGELFF
>.|TRBJ1-3|.|TRBV18
TGTGCCAGCTCACCACAGGGGATTAGGAACACCATATATTTT
CASSPQGIRNTIYF
>TRBD2|TRBJ2-7|.|TRBV20-1
TGCAGTGCTAGTTGGCCCGGGGGGAAACTATACGAGCAGTACTTC
CSASWPGGKLYEQYF
>.|TRBJ1-5|.|TRBV20-1
TGCAGTGCTAGCCAGGGTGGTCAGCCCCAGCATTTT
CSASQGGQPQHF
>.|TRBJ2-3|.|TRBV10-2
TGCGCCAGCCGGGAGAGGGGGCGGGCAGATACGCAGTATTTT
CASRERGRADTQYF
>.|TRBJ1-5|many|TRBV5-6
TGTGCCAGCAGCTTGAGGGGGAATAGCAATCAGCCCCAGCATTTT
CASSLRGNSNQPQHF
>TRBD2|TRBJ2-1|few|TRBV27
TGTGCCAGCAGCGAGTTGCGGGGGGGTGGGCATGAGCAGTTCTTC
CASSELRGGGHEQFF
>.|TRBJ1-3|few|TRBV6-1
TGTGCCAGCAAGAACCAGGGCTCTGGAAACACCATATATTTT
CASKNQGSGNTIYF
>.|TRBJ2-1|few|TRBV9
TGTGCCAGCAGCGTAGCGGCAGGGCGGATCAATGAGCAGTTCTTC
CASSVAAGRINEQFF
>.|TRBJ1-6|.|TRBV4-3
TGCGCCAGCAGCGAGGTGGGGCGAAGAAGTTCACCCCTCCACTTT
CASSEVGRRSSPLHF
>.|TRBJ2-7|.|TRBV7-3
TGTGCCAGCAGCCCGAATGTACTGGGTGAGCAGTACTTC
CASSPNVLGEQYF
>.|TRBJ2-5|many|TRBV5-6
TGTGCCAGCAGCTTGCTAGCCGAGGGAACCCAGTACTTC
CASSLLAEGTQYF
>.|TRBJ2-2|few|TRBV7-6
TGTGCCAGCTCCCTCGCGGGCGGGGAGCTGTTTTTT
CASSLAGGELFF
>.|TRBJ2-5|few|TRBV20-1
TGCAGTGCATTTACAAACGGGGAGACCCAGTACTTC
CSAFTNGETQYF
>.|TRBJ2-1|.|TRBV9
TGTGCCAGCAGCGTAACGGGCAATGAGCAGTTCTTC
CASSVTGNEQFF
>.|TRBJ2-1|.|TRBV3-1
TGTGCCAGCAGGGGCTCCTACAATGAGCAGTTCTTC
CASRGSYNEQFF
>.|TRBJ1-2|few|TRBV5-1
TGCGCCAGCAGCTTTGAGGAGGGCTACGGCTACACCTTC
CASSFEEGYGYTF
>TRBD1|TRBJ1-2|few|TRBV20-1
TGCAGTGCTAGCGGGACAGGGGGTGGCTATGGCTACACCTTC
CSASGTGGGYGYTF
>TRBD1|TRBJ2-1|.|TRBV20-1
TGCAGTGCCCGAGACAGGGGTTGGAACAATGAGCAGTTCTTC
CSARDRGWNNEQFF
>.|TRBJ1-1|.|TRBV10-3
TGTGCCATCAGTGAAGGGGCCTTGAACACTGAAGCTTTCTTT
CAISEGALNTEAFF
>.|TRBJ2-2|many|TRBV28
TGTGCCAGCAGTACCCCCTCAGTCGGGGAGCTGTTTTTT
CASSTPSVGELFF
>.|TRBJ2-1|.|TRBV20-1
TGCAGTGCGAGTGGGGGGGCTGAAGCGGTTTTGTCCAATGAGCAGTTCTTC
CSASGGAEAVLSNEQFF
>TRBD1|TRBJ1-1|.|TRBV28
TGTGCCAGCAGAAGGCAGGGGGCCGGAAAGACTGAAGCTTTCTTT
CASRRQGAGKTEAFF
>TRBD1|TRBJ1-1|.|TRBV20-1
TGCAGTGCTAGCATGGGGACAGGGGACACTGAAGCTTTCTTT
CSASMGTGDTEAFF
>TRBD1|TRBJ2-3|.|TRBV10-3
TGTGCCATCAGCCCGGGACAGGGCGTAGATACGCAGTATTTT
CAISPGQGVDTQYF
>.|TRBJ2-3|.|TRBV9
TGTGCCAGCAGCTCCCATGTTAAGGGAAACCGCACAGATACGCAGTATTTT
CASSSHVKGNRTDTQYF
>.|TRBJ2-1|.|TRBV12-3/TRBV12-4
TGTGCCAGCAGCAACCAGGGCGATTACAATGAGCAGTTCTTC
CASSNQGDYNEQFF
>TRBD2|TRBJ2-2|few|TRBV12-3/TRBV12-4
TGTGCCAGCAGCCTTACTAGCGCCACCGGGGAGCTGTTTTTT
CASSLTSATGELFF
>.|TRBJ2-7|.|TRBV28
TGTGCCAGCAGTTTGGGGCCCCAGACAGGCGCCTACGAGCAGTACTTC
CASSLGPQTGAYEQYF
>.|TRBJ2-2|.|TRBV29-1
TGCAGCGTTGAAGCGGGCGTCGAACCCGGGGAGCTGTTTTTT
CSVEAGVEPGELFF
>.|TRBJ2-7|.|TRBV5-1
TGCGCCAGGGCTGAACAAATGCACGAGCAGTACTTC
CARAEQMHEQYF